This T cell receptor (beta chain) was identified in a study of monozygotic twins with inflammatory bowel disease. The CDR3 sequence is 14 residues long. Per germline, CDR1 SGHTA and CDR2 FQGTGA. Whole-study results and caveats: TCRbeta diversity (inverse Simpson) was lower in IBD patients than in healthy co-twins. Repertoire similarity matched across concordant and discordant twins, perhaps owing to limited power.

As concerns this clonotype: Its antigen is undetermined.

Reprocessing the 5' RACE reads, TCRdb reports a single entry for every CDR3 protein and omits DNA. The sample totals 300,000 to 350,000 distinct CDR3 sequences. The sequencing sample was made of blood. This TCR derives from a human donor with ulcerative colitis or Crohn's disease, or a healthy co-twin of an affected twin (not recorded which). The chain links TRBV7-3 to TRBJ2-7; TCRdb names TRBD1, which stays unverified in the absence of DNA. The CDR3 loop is CASSLKGDRNEQYF. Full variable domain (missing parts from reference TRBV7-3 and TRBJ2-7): GAGVSQTPSNKVTEKGKYVELRCDPISGHTALYWYRQSLGQGPEFLIYFQGTGAADDSGLPNDRFFAVRPEGSVSTLKIQRTERGDSAVYLCASSLKGDRNEQYFGPGTRLTVT.